The 17 T cell receptor beta chains listed next were all sequenced from one sample in a study of cytomegalovirus exposure and HLA in healthy donors. Use of 60 Vbeta and 13 Jbeta primers characterized the PCR. The data were produced by immunoSEQ multiplex PCR, yet TCRdb's version contains in-frame clones alone and is incomplete. The data contain 150,000 to 200,000 clones, roughly 80% of them seen just once; the ten biggest clones take up around 3.1%. Sequences were obtained from PBMCs. These receptors were obtained from a female donor in good health and CMV-seronegative.

The chain couples TRBV18 to TRBJ1-2; D is unresolved. This CDR3 has 17 amino acids. The germline V gene encodes CDR1 KGHSH and CDR2 LQKENI. V was pared by 5 bases and J by 7 bases, with 26 bases between. The CDR3 spells CASSTQQSDHPEGGYTF. CDR3 in DNA: TGTGCCAGCTCAACACAACAATCGGACCACCCCGAGGGTGGCTACACCTTC.

This clone turned up a few times. The J gene is TRBJ2-7, the V gene TRBV19; TRBD1 matches at 12 bases. In germline, CDR1 is LNHDA, CDR2 SQIVND (reference sequence). The V gene end was trimmed by 0 bases and the J gene end by 7 bases; junction bases not matched to a gene: 7. The CDR3 totals 16 residues. The DNA of the CDR3 is TGTGCCAGTAGTATAGATGGAGGGACAGGGGGCCGGGAGCAGTACTTC. Translation: CASSIDGGTGGREQYF.

The chain joins TRBV6-6 to TRBJ2-3; 9 bases fit TRBD1. The germline CDR1 and CDR2 sequences are MNHNY and SVGAGI (reference sequence). This CDR3 contains 14 residues. V lost 8 bases to trimming and J lost 4 bases; unmatched junction nucleotides: 7. DNA for the CDR3: TGTGCCAGCGGCAACAGGGGGCCTGCAGATACGCAGTATTTT. This gives the protein CASGNRGPADTQYF.

This clone was counted between two and nine times. The chain joins TRBV20-1 to TRBJ1-2; tentatively, D is TRBD1 (5 bases). This CDR3 is 11 amino acids long. V lost 3 bases to trimming and J lost 8 bases, with 10 bases between them. Germline CDR1 is DFQATT and CDR2 is SNEGSKA (reference sequence). In DNA form, the CDR3 reads TGCAGTGCTAGGCCGACAGAAGGCTACACCTTC. Protein product: CSARPTEGYTF.

The chain employs TRBV6-1 and TRBJ1-3, with D possibly matching TRBD1 (6 bases). The CDR3 consists of 17 residues. V was pared by 0 bases and J by 0 bases, with 12 bases between. CDR1 is MNHNS, CDR2 SASEGT, per germline. Written as DNA, the CDR3 is TGTGCCAGCAGTGAAGCGAGACAGGTCCTCTCTGGAAACACCATATATTTT. Translating gives CASSEARQVLSGNTIYF.

This chain links TRBV7-9 with TRBJ1-2; 10 bases agree with TRBD1. Germline lookup yields CDR1 SEHNR and CDR2 FQNEAQ (reference sequence). The J segment lost 8 bases and the V segment lost 6 bases, leaving 6 bases of the junction unmatched. The CDR3 is made up of 13 amino acids. The CDR3 reads CASSPGTGEGYTF. The CDR3 DNA sequence: TGTGCCAGCAGTCCTGGGACAGGGGAAGGCTACACCTTC.

The chain uses TRBV5-4 and TRBJ2-7, with TRBD2 matching over 7 bases. Looked up from germline, CDR1 is SGHNT and CDR2 is YYREEE (reference sequence). Trimming at V came to 2 bases and at J to 2 bases, leaving 7 bases not matched to a gene. There are 15 residues in the CDR3. The CDR3 DNA reads TGTGCCAGCAGCTTCAACGGGGGGTCCACCTACGAGCAGTACTTC. Amino acid sequence: CASSFNGGSTYEQYF.

This chain links TRBV5-1 with TRBJ1-2, with no clear D. The V and J ends lost 2 bases and 5 bases respectively, with 10 bases between them. Looked up from germline, CDR1 is SGHRS and CDR2 is YFSETQ. This CDR3 region has 13 residues. The chain's CDR3 is CASSFGEGYGYTF. The CDR3 DNA follows: TGCGCCAGCAGCTTCGGGGAAGGATATGGCTACACCTTC.

This chain joins TRBV7-2 and TRBJ1-2; perhaps TRBD1 as D (5 bases). CDR1 and CDR2 from the germline V gene are SGHTA and FQGNSA. CDR3 length equals 15 residues. The V and J ends lost 0 bases and 5 bases respectively, with 13 bases between them. CDR3 nucleotide sequence: TGTGCCAGCAGCTTAGCGGACCCGGGGGGGTATGGCTACACCTTC. It encodes CASSLADPGGYGYTF.

This rearrangement joins TRBV7-9 to TRBJ2-7, with TRBD2 matching over 10 bases. J gave up 3 bases and V 4 bases, and 6 bases lay outside the gene matches. Germline V gives CDR1 SEHNR, CDR2 FQNEAQ (reference sequence). The CDR3 has 15 amino acids. The CDR3 sequence is CASSSPTSGFYEQYF. The CDR3 coding sequence is TGTGCCAGCAGCTCCCCGACTAGCGGGTTCTACGAGCAGTACTTC.

The chain is built from TRBV9 and TRBJ2-3, with 8 positions matching TRBD2. The CDR3 contains 20 residues. Trimming took 0 bases from V and 0 from J; bases not matched to a gene: 15. Germline CDR1 SGDLS, CDR2 YYNGEE. The CDR3 region has the DNA TGTGCCAGCAGCGTAGCTTTCCACGGGAGCGGGAGAGGTAGCACAGATACGCAGTATTTT. This encodes CASSVAFHGSGRGSTDTQYF.

The rearrangement links TRBV9 to TRBJ2-2; a possible D gene is TRBD1 (6 bases). V lost 4 bases, J lost 2 bases, and 15 bases lay in between. CDR3 size: 16 residues. In germline, CDR1 is SGDLS, CDR2 YYNGEE. CDR3 sequence: CASSPTGTPNTGELFF. CDR3 nucleotides: TGTGCCAGCAGCCCTACCGGGACACCAAACACCGGGGAGCTGTTTTTT.

The chain links TRBV13 to TRBJ1-2, with D maybe TRBD1 (6 bases). The length of the CDR3 is 13 residues. The V end was cut by 2 bases, the J end by 12 bases, with 16 bases between. Germline V gene lookup returns CDR1 PRHDT and CDR2 FYEKMQ (reference sequence). The CDR3 region has the DNA TGTGCCAGCAGCTTACGATTAGGGGGTAGTAACACCTTC. It codes for CASSLRLGGSNTF.

The chain recombines TRBV7-8 with TRBJ1-2, with D perhaps matching TRBD1 (6 bases). The CDR3 spans 16 residues. Trimming stripped 1 base from V and 2 bases from J, with 14 bases between. Looked up from germline, CDR1 is SGHVS and CDR2 is FQNEAQ. CDR3 nucleotides: TGTGCCAGCAGCTTAGGGGGCAGGGGCGGGAACTATGGCTACACCTTC. Protein product: CASSLGGRGGNYGYTF.

The chain links TRBV5-1 to TRBJ2-1; weak D call: TRBD2 (6 bases). V was clipped by 4 bases and J by 0 bases, with 11 bases between them. Germline V gene data show CDR1 as SGHRS and CDR2 as YFSETQ. This CDR3 is built from 15 residues. CDR3 in DNA: TGCGCCAGCAGCCCCCGAGCGGGCTCCTACAATGAGCAGTTCTTC. This sequence encodes CASSPRAGSYNEQFF.

V gene TRBV27 combines with J gene TRBJ1-5, with 8 bases identical to TRBD1. The germline V gene has CDR1 MNHEY and CDR2 SMNVEV (reference sequence). With 6 bases clipped from V and 8 bases from J, the junction kept 6 bases outside the gene matches. The CDR3 extends over 13 amino acids. The CDR3: CASRRTGSEPQHF. CDR3 coding DNA: TGTGCCAGCAGGCGGACAGGGTCCGAGCCCCAGCATTTT.

This chain links TRBV7-3 with TRBJ2-3; the D is unclear. CDR1 SGHTA and CDR2 FQGTGA come from the germline V gene. V shed 2 bases and J shed 2 bases, with 8 bases lying between them. The CDR3 covers 14 residues. CDR3 sequence (DNA): TGTGCCAGCAGCTTAGGGCTCGACACAGATACGCAGTATTTT. As protein: CASSLGLDTDTQYF.